The next 29 T cell receptor beta chains were all read from a single sample in a study of OX40 agonist ivuxolimab in advanced cancers. TCRdb's table, derived via immunoSEQ multiplex PCR, lists solely in-frame clones and lacks some. This sample has 70,000 or so clones, with around 88% found just once. The material was CD4+ or CD8+ T cells sorted from blood, obtained in a trial of the OX40 agonist ivuxolimab. The receptors were gathered from an adult with an advanced solid tumor such as melanoma, head and neck, liver or kidney cancer.

The gene calls are TRBV30 and TRBJ2-2; D may match TRBD1 or TRBD2 (6 bases each). V lost 5 bases and J lost 1, with 11 bases in between. CDR1 is GTSNPN and CDR2 is SVGIG in the germline V gene (reference sequence). The CDR3 extends over 14 amino acids. CDR3 residues: CAWEGGVNTGELFF. CDR3 DNA sequence: TGTGCCTGGGAGGGGGGAGTGAACACCGGGGAGCTGTTTTTT. Complete variable domain (other parts from reference TRBV30 and TRBJ2-2): SQTIHQWPATLVQPVGSPLSLECTVEGTSNPNLYWYRQAAGRGLQLLFYSVGIGQISSEVPQNLSASRPQDRQFILSSKKLLLSDSGFYLCAWEGGVNTGELFFGEGSRLTVL.

This sequence joins TRBV10-3 and TRBJ2-7; D could derive from TRBD1 or TRBD2 (5 bases each). Germline V CDR1 and CDR2: ENHRY, SYGVKD. V dropped 4 bases and J dropped 7 bases, with 11 bases sitting between them. This CDR3 spans 12 amino acids. CDR3 loop: CAISGGSREQYF. The CDR3 region has the DNA TGTGCCATCAGTGGGGGGTCCCGGGAGCAGTACTTC.

The CDR3 here is CASTSTRDVGQYF. The DNA of the CDR3 is TGTGCCAGCACCTCCACCCGGGACGTAGGGCAGTATTTT. J is TRBJ2-3 and V is TRBV28, with D perhaps given as TRBD1 or TRBD2 (5 bases each). V was trimmed by 7 bases and J by 11 bases, leaving 19 bases between them. The CDR3 totals 13 residues. Germline CDR1 and CDR2: MDHEN and SYDVKM.

A single count supports this clone. This chain connects TRBV27 to TRBJ2-7; 7 bases are shared with TRBD1. Germline V lookup: CDR1 MNHEY, CDR2 SMNVEV (reference sequence). The CDR3 is 13 amino acids. V lost 2 bases to trimming and J lost 5 bases; unmatched junction nucleotides: 3. CDR3 nucleotides: TGTGCCAGCAGTTTAAGTCAGGGGGACGAGCAGTACTTC. Its protein product is CASSLSQGDEQYF.

This clone has a handful of counts. The CDR3 spells CASRRSTGTEKLFF. The CDR3 DNA follows: TGTGCCAGCAGGAGATCGACAGGAACCGAAAAACTGTTTTTT. J is TRBJ1-4 and V is TRBV6-5; TRBD1 is a possible D gene (6 bases). V lost 6 bases to trimming and J lost 8 bases, with 16 bases between them. This CDR3 is built from 14 residues. From germline, CDR1 is MNHEY and CDR2 SVGAGI.

The rearrangement links TRBV4-1 to TRBJ2-7; 8 nucleotides agree with TRBD1. The germline V gene encodes CDR1 MGHRA and CDR2 YSYEKL. The V gene end was trimmed by 4 bases and the J gene end by 7 bases; junction bases not matched to a gene: 6. This CDR3 contains 13 residues. In DNA form, the CDR3 reads TGCGCCAGCAGCCCGGACAGGGATTGGGAGCAGTACTTC. The encoded protein is CASSPDRDWEQYF.

The chain carries TRBV28 and TRBJ2-1; D gene ambiguous. CDR1 MDHEN and CDR2 SYDVKM come from the germline V gene. CDR3 length equals 14 residues. Trimming pared 5 bases from V and 0 bases from J, leaving 8 bases between. The CDR3 DNA reads as TGTGCCAGCAGTGCGGCCTACTCCTACAATGAGCAGTTCTTC. Amino acid sequence: CASSAAYSYNEQFF.

This chain connects TRBV18 to TRBJ2-2; 10 nucleotides line up with TRBD2. The CDR3 spans 15 residues. V dropped 9 bases and J dropped 2; count of bases not matched to a gene: 6. Germline lookup yields CDR1 KGHSH and CDR2 LQKENI. CDR3 amino acids: CASQAGGPNTGELFF. The CDR3 nucleotides are TGTGCCAGTCAAGCGGGAGGGCCAAACACCGGGGAGCTGTTTTTT.

The J gene is TRBJ2-1, the V gene TRBV5-4, with 10 nucleotides matching TRBD1. Germline CDR1 is SGHNT and CDR2 is YYREEE (reference sequence). V lost 3 bases to trimming and J lost 8 bases; unmatched junction nucleotides: 11. This CDR3 comprises 16 residues. CDR3 residues: CASSSAGDRGKDEQFF. In nucleotides, the CDR3 is TGTGCCAGCAGCTCCGCAGGGGACAGGGGCAAGGATGAGCAGTTCTTC.

V is TRBV4-1 and J is TRBJ2-5, with 10 positions matching TRBD2. The CDR3 is 16 amino acids. In germline, CDR1 is MGHRA, CDR2 YSYEKL. J lost 5 bases, V lost 3 bases, and 9 bases had no gene match. The CDR3, as DNA: TGCGCCAGCAGCCAGGTTAGCGGGAGGCCTAGGGAGACCCAGTACTTC. Encoded protein: CASSQVSGRPRETQYF.

The chain joins TRBV6-6 to TRBJ2-3; 8 bases are a match to TRBD1. Germline CDR1 MNHNY, CDR2 SVGAGI (reference sequence). The CDR3 extends over 15 amino acids. The J segment lost 0 bases and the V segment lost 5 bases, leaving 4 bases of the junction unmatched. CDR3 sequence: CASSPRTGSTDTQYF. CDR3 bases: TGTGCCAGCAGTCCTCGGACAGGGAGCACAGATACGCAGTATTTT.

This clone has just one count. The rearrangement links TRBV6-1 to TRBJ1-2, with D unresolved. Between the trimmed V and J ends, which lost 6 bases and 7 bases, there was a span of 9 bases. The CDR3 runs 11 residues. Germline values: CDR1 MNHNS, CDR2 SASEGT. CDR3 in DNA: TGTGCCAGCAGCGACCAGTTTGGCTACACCTTC. Encoded protein: CASSDQFGYTF.

The chain couples TRBV7-2 to TRBJ1-5; TRBD1 agrees at 8 bases. CDR3 size: 16 residues. The junction had 7 bases not matched to a gene; V was cut back by 4 bases and J by 2 bases. Germline assignment: CDR1 SGHTA and CDR2 FQGNSA. The CDR3 DNA reads as TGTGCCAGCAGCTCAAAGACAGGGGCGGGCAATCAGCCCCAGCATTTT. Translation gives CASSSKTGAGNQPQHF.

The J gene is TRBJ1-2, the V gene TRBV29-1; D uncertain. Trimming shortened V by 4 bases and J by 2 bases, and 11 bases separated the two germline ends. CDR3 length: 13 amino acids. Germline CDR1 and CDR2: SQVTM and ANQGSEA. The CDR3 DNA reads as TGCAGCGTTGTCGGAAGTGAGAACTATGGCTACACCTTC. This codes for CSVVGSENYGYTF.

V and J are TRBV28 and TRBJ1-2; D not resolved. Trimming stripped 5 bases from V and 8 bases from J, with 12 bases between. The germline V gene has CDR1 MDHEN and CDR2 SYDVKM. The CDR3 is 12 amino acids. The CDR3 region has the DNA TGTGCCAGCAGTCCTCCCGGGCGAGGCTACACCTTC. Amino acids: CASSPPGRGYTF.

The rearrangement joins TRBV5-1 to TRBJ1-1; 7 nucleotides line up with TRBD1. The CDR3 is made up of 14 amino acids. Unmatched junction bases numbered 4, after V lost 4 bases and J lost 1 base. Germline V gene sequence: CDR1 SGHRS, CDR2 YFSETQ. DNA for the CDR3: TGCGCCAGCAGCCCTAGGACAGGGAACACTGAAGCTTTCTTT. It specifies CASSPRTGNTEAFF. Full variable domain (outside the CDR3, taken from reference TRBV5-1 and TRBJ1-1): KAGVTQTPRYLIKTRGQQVTLSCSPISGHRSVSWYQQTPGQGLQFLFEYFSETQRNKGNFPGRFSGRQFSNSRSEMNVSTLELGDSALYLCASSPRTGNTEAFFGQGTRLTVV.

This chain connects TRBV11-3 to TRBJ2-1, with TRBD1 identical over 10 bases. The CDR3 sequence is 18 residues long. The germline CDR1 and CDR2 sequences are SGHNT and YENEEA. Trimming cost V 2 bases and J 6 bases; bases outside gene matches: 13. DNA for the CDR3: TGTGCCAGCAGCTTACCAAAGCCCGGGACAGGGGCCCTCAATGAGCAGTTCTTC. Translated: CASSLPKPGTGALNEQFF.

V and J are TRBV4-1 and TRBJ2-1, with D tentatively TRBD2 (5 bases). The V and J ends lost 2 bases and 10 bases respectively, with 24 bases between them. This CDR3 region has 17 residues. The germline V gene encodes CDR1 MGHRA and CDR2 YSYEKL. CDR3 nucleotide sequence: TGCGCCAGCAGCCAACTTGACCTACTAGTGGCCCATGGAGAGCAGTTCTTC. It codes for CASSQLDLLVAHGEQFF.

V and J are TRBV6-1 and TRBJ1-5, with 9 bases aligning to TRBD1. Germline values: CDR1 MNHNS, CDR2 SASEGT. The V segment lost 1 base and the J segment 7 bases; nucleotides outside the gene matches: 5. This CDR3 contains 15 residues. As DNA, the CDR3 is TGTGCCAGCAGTGAAGGGGACAGGGTTAGGCAGCCCCAGCATTTT. This translates into CASSEGDRVRQPQHF.

The chain carries TRBV28 and TRBJ1-5; D gene uncertain. V lost 7 bases, J lost 6 bases, and 7 bases lay in between. The germline CDR1 and CDR2 sequences are MDHEN and SYDVKM. The CDR3 is 11 amino acids. CDR3 in amino acids: CASTKGQPQHF. The CDR3 nucleotides read TGTGCCAGCACCAAGGGTCAGCCCCAGCATTTT.

V usage is TRBV7-9 and J usage is TRBJ1-6; D is uncertain. In germline, CDR1 is SEHNR, CDR2 FQNEAQ (reference sequence). Trimming removed 2 bases at V and 6 bases at J, with 14 bases between. The CDR3 runs 16 residues. CDR3 region: CASSLSPVGSNSPLHF. Here the CDR3 DNA reads TGTGCCAGCAGCTTAAGCCCGGTAGGGAGTAATTCACCCCTCCACTTT.

V usage is TRBV29-1 and J usage is TRBJ1-1, with D possibly matching TRBD1 (6 bases). Trimming shortened V by 1 base and J by 0 bases, and 15 bases separated the two germline ends. Germline CDR1 is SQVTM and CDR2 is ANQGSEA. This CDR3 is 16 amino acids long. The DNA for the CDR3 is TGCAGCGTTGAAGTGGGGGGGCGGTACCTGAACACTGAAGCTTTCTTT. Amino acids: CSVEVGGRYLNTEAFF. Based on the CDR3 plus reference TRBV29-1 and TRBJ1-1, the full variable domain is SAVISQKPSRDICQRGTSLTIQCQVDSQVTMMFWYRQQPGQSLTLIATANQGSEATYESGFVIDKFPISRPNLTFSTLTVSNMSPEDSSIYLCSVEVGGRYLNTEAFFGQGTRLTVV.

The table lists this clone with a count of one. The chain carries TRBV5-6 and TRBJ2-5, with 9 bases fitting TRBD1. V was clipped by 4 bases and J by 3 bases; unmatched bases: 4. The CDR3 totals 14 residues. Per the germline V gene, CDR1 is SGHDT and CDR2 is YYEEEE. This CDR3 is CASSRTGVEETQYF. As DNA, the CDR3 is TGTGCCAGCAGCCGGACAGGGGTGGAAGAGACCCAGTACTTC.

The table lists this clone with a few counts. The CDR3 coding sequence is TGTGCCAGCAGGCCTAAGGGGGTTTCCAATCAGCCCCAGCATTTT. This codes for CASRPKGVSNQPQHF. The J gene is TRBJ1-5, the V gene TRBV6-5; maybe TRBD1 (6 bases). Germline lookup yields CDR1 MNHEY and CDR2 SVGAGI. V dropped 6 bases and J dropped 3 bases, with 15 bases sitting between them. This CDR3 comprises 15 residues.

The chain joins TRBV11-2 to TRBJ2-7, with unresolved D. The CDR3 is 13 residues long. From germline, CDR1 is SGHAT and CDR2 FQNNGV. Trimming cost V 1 base and J 1 base, with 5 bases left between them. The CDR3 region is CASSLGRSYEQYF. CDR3 coding DNA: TGTGCCAGCAGCTTAGGCAGGTCCTACGAGCAGTACTTC.

The chain is built from TRBV15 and TRBJ1-1; no firm D call. Trimming removed 1 base at V and 1 base at J, with 4 bases between. Germline CDR1 reads LNHNV; CDR2 reads YYDKDF (reference sequence). This CDR3 contains 13 residues. CDR3 region: CATSRGSNTEAFF. The CDR3, as DNA: TGTGCCACCAGCAGAGGGTCGAACACTGAAGCTTTCTTT. Combining the CDR3 with reference TRBV15 and TRBJ1-1 gives the whole variable domain DAMVIQNPRYQVTQFGKPVTLSCSQTLNHNVMYWYQQKSSQAPKLLFHYYDKDFNNEADTPDNFQSRRPNTSFCFLDIRSPGLGDTAMYLCATSRGSNTEAFFGQGTRLTVV.

This clone was found a few times. This chain links TRBV7-9 with TRBJ1-4, with 7 bases fitting TRBD1. Germline assignment: CDR1 SEHNR and CDR2 FQNEAQ (reference sequence). Trimming cost V 1 base and J 6 bases; bases outside gene matches: 2. The CDR3 covers 14 residues. CDR3 sequence: CASSLVGTDEKLFF. As DNA, the CDR3 is TGTGCCAGCAGCTTAGTAGGGACAGATGAAAAACTGTTTTTT.

The chain is built from TRBV7-2 and TRBJ2-5; a possible D gene is TRBD2 (6 bases). The CDR3 is 15 residues long. Per the germline V gene, CDR1 is SGHTA and CDR2 is FQGNSA. V lost 5 bases and J lost 4, with 17 bases in between. The CDR3 DNA is TGTGCCAGCAGCGGCCCCGGGGGACCGCGAGAGACCCAGTACTTC. This codes for CASSGPGGPRETQYF.

In its sample, this clone was seen a few times. The V call is TRBV7-8, the J call TRBJ1-3, with TRBD1 matching over 8 bases. Trimming at V came to 5 bases and at J to 4 bases, leaving 7 bases not matched to a gene. The CDR3 has 15 residues. Germline values: CDR1 SGHVS, CDR2 FQNEAQ. The CDR3 nucleotides read TGTGCCAGCAGCGGTCGGACAGGGTACGGAAACACCATATATTTT. This codes for CASSGRTGYGNTIYF.